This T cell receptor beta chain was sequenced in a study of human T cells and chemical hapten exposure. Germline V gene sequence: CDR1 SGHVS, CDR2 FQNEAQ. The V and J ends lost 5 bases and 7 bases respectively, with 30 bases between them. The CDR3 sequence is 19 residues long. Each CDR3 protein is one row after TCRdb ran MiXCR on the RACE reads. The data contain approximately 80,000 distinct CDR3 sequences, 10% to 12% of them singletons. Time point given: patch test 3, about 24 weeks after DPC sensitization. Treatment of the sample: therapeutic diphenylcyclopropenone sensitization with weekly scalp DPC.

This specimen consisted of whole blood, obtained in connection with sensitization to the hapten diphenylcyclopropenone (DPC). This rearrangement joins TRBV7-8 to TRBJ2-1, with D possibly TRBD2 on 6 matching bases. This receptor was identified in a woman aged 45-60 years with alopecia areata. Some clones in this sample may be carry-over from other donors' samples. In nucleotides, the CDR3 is TGTGCCAGCAGCGCCGCTGTTCTAGCGATCCCCCCTAATTGGAATGAGCAGTTCTTC. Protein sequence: CASSAAVLAIPPNWNEQFF.